A selection of T cell receptor beta chains follows, all from one sample in a study of graft-versus-host responses after intestinal transplantation. The table came from immunoSEQ multiplex PCR; TCRdb's copy has only in-frame clones and leaves some out. The data show tens of thousands of clones, around 92% seen once. This material consisted of PBMCs, taken 262 days after intestinal transplant. These receptors all come from a human patient who received an intestinal transplant, so some T cells may come from the graft donor. Both conserved end residues are part of each CDR3. The D gene is left open where the match is weak. Clone size is stated in some rows and not others, as once, few, many or a class when expanded.

j_call	d_call	clone_size	v_call	cdr3_aa	cdr3_nt
TRBJ2-7	TRBD1	.	TRBV18	CASSSGGYEQYF	TGTGCCAGCTCATCAGGGGGCTACGAGCAGTACTTC
TRBJ2-7	.	.	TRBV29-1	CSVGEPEYYEQYF	TGCAGCGTCGGCGAGCCAGAATACTACGAGCAGTACTTC
TRBJ1-2	.	.	TRBV6-1	CASSELQRFNTF	TGTGCCAGCAGTGAACTCCAACGGTTTAACACCTTC
TRBJ1-5	TRBD1	.	TRBV27	CASGTGPKEVYSNQPQHF	TGTGCCAGCGGGACAGGTCCCAAAGAGGTTTATAGCAATCAGCCCCAGCATTTT
TRBJ1-5	.	.	TRBV7-9	CASSLSPFRGVYQPQHF	TGTGCCAGCAGCTTAAGCCCCTTTAGGGGGGTTTATCAGCCCCAGCATTTT
TRBJ2-4	.	.	TRBV28	CASMGTNIQYF	TGTGCCAGCATGGGGACTAACATTCAGTACTTC
TRBJ1-3	.	.	TRBV6-5	CASSYKAFGNTIYF	TGTGCCAGCAGTTACAAGGCCTTTGGAAACACCATATATTTT
TRBJ1-1	.	.	TRBV6-5	CASSSLAGGTEAFF	TGTGCCAGCAGTTCCTTGGCCGGGGGCACTGAAGCTTTCTTT
TRBJ2-3	TRBD2	once	TRBV28	CASSLWGGAGSASGLTDTQYF	TGTGCCAGCAGTTTATGGGGTGGGGCAGGGTCGGCTAGCGGCCTCACAGATACGCAGTATTTT
TRBJ2-7	.	once	TRBV30	CAWSVRAGTGTYEQYF	TGTGCCTGGAGTGTAAGGGCCGGGACGGGGACCTACGAGCAGTACTTC
TRBJ1-2	TRBD1	.	TRBV6-5	CASSSPDRGLNYGYTF	TGTGCCAGCAGTTCCCCCGACAGGGGACTTAACTATGGCTACACCTTC
TRBJ2-5	.	.	TRBV15	CATSRDMQETQYF	TGTGCCACCAGCAGAGATATGCAAGAGACCCAGTACTTC
TRBJ2-3	TRBD2	.	TRBV5-1	CASSLQGSGGGHTDTQYF	TGCGCCAGCAGCCTTCAAGGAAGCGGCGGGGGGCACACAGATACGCAGTATTTT
TRBJ1-5	.	.	TRBV27	CASSSDVLGNQPQHF	TGTGCCAGCAGTTCCGACGTCCTCGGGAATCAGCCCCAGCATTTT
TRBJ2-1	.	.	TRBV2	CASSVRESLYNEQFF	TGTGCCAGCAGTGTTAGGGAGTCCCTCTACAATGAGCAGTTCTTC
TRBJ2-2	TRBD2	.	TRBV5-4	CASSLVILAGMTGELFF	TGTGCCAGCAGCTTGGTTATACTAGCGGGAATGACCGGGGAGCTGTTTTTT
TRBJ2-7	TRBD1	.	TRBV5-1	CASTLLPGTGGASYEQYF	TGCGCCAGCACGCTTCTTCCCGGGACAGGGGGCGCATCCTACGAGCAGTACTTC
TRBJ2-1	TRBD2	.	TRBV7-3	CASSLDALAGVGSSYNEQFF	TGTGCCAGCAGCTTAGATGCACTAGCGGGAGTAGGGAGCTCCTACAATGAGCAGTTCTTC
TRBJ1-2	TRBD1	.	TRBV18	CASSPFTGEGYTF	TGTGCCAGCTCACCATTCACAGGGGAGGGCTACACCTTC
TRBJ2-1	TRBD2	.	TRBV30	CAWSAPWVAGQYNEQFF	TGTGCCTGGAGTGCTCCGTGGGTAGCGGGACAATACAATGAGCAGTTCTTC
TRBJ2-7	TRBD1	.	TRBV28	CASSPSTGLEQYF	TGTGCCAGCAGCCCTTCGACAGGGCTCGAGCAGTACTTC
TRBJ2-2	.	.	TRBV7-3	CASSPQGAGPGELFF	TGTGCCAGCAGCCCACAGGGAGCGGGTCCCGGGGAGCTGTTTTTT
TRBJ2-7	.	.	TRBV28	CASSNRYEQYF	TGTGCCAGCAGTAACCGCTACGAGCAGTACTTC
TRBJ1-1	.	.	TRBV5-6	CASTRPSGTEAFF	TGTGCCAGCACCAGGCCGAGCGGCACTGAAGCTTTCTTT
TRBJ1-6	.	.	TRBV19	CASSSSGTANSPLHF	TGTGCCAGTAGTTCCTCCGGGACGGCCAATTCACCCCTCCACTTT
TRBJ2-5	TRBD1	.	TRBV27	CASKDRGLGETQYF	TGTGCCAGCAAGGACAGGGGCTTGGGAGAGACCCAGTACTTC
TRBJ2-3	TRBD2	once	TRBV30	CARTSGFSTDTQYF	TGTGCCCGAACTAGCGGGTTTAGCACAGATACGCAGTATTTT
TRBJ2-7	.	.	TRBV2	CASSTVYEQYF	TGTGCCAGCAGCACGGTGTACGAGCAGTACTTC
TRBJ1-1	.	once	TRBV5-4	CASSSQTVNTEASF	TGTGCCAGCAGCTCTCAAACAGTGAACACTGAAGCTTCCTTT
TRBJ1-1	.	.	TRBV30	CAWSVSLGMNTEAFF	TGTGCCTGGAGTGTAAGTCTGGGTATGAACACTGAAGCTTTCTTT
TRBJ2-7	TRBD1	.	TRBV7-2	CASSPIITGGYEQYF	TGTGCCAGCAGCCCGATCATAACAGGGGGCTACGAGCAGTACTTC
TRBJ1-5	.	.	TRBV21-1	CASSTQGAGNQPQHF	TGTGCCAGCAGCACACAGGGGGCTGGCAATCAGCCCCAGCATTTT
TRBJ2-5	.	.	TRBV11-2	CASSFLGERETQYF	TGTGCCAGCAGCTTCCTCGGCGAAAGGGAGACCCAGTACTTC
TRBJ2-7	.	.	TRBV5-1	CASSLDLDEQYF	TGCGCCAGCAGCTTGGATCTAGACGAGCAGTACTTC
TRBJ2-3	TRBD1	.	TRBV5-8	CASSSGTGARADTQYF	TGTGCCAGCAGCTCGGGGACAGGGGCGCGGGCAGATACGCAGTATTTT
TRBJ1-5	TRBD1	.	TRBV7-9	CASSEQGDNQPQHF	TGTGCCAGCAGCGAACAGGGGGACAATCAGCCCCAGCATTTT
TRBJ2-7	TRBD2	.	TRBV7-2	CASSLGLAGGSEQYF	TGTGCCAGCAGCTTAGGACTAGCGGGAGGGTCCGAGCAGTACTTC
TRBJ1-5	.	.	TRBV27	CASSLYGDQPQHF	TGTGCCAGCAGTTTATATGGGGATCAGCCCCAGCATTTT
TRBJ2-7	TRBD2	.	TRBV7-2	CASSLEGRFGGSIEYEQYF	TGTGCCAGCAGCTTAGAAGGTAGATTCGGCGGGAGCATTGAATACGAGCAGTACTTC
TRBJ1-1	.	.	TRBV28	CASSFSAVVNTEAFF	TGTGCCAGCAGTTTCTCCGCAGTAGTGAACACTGAAGCTTTCTTT
TRBJ2-1	.	.	TRBV6-1	CASSLMVYNEQFF	TGTGCCAGCAGTTTAATGGTCTACAATGAGCAGTTCTTC
TRBJ1-1	TRBD1	.	TRBV14	CASSIYRGGEAFF	TGTGCCAGCAGCATCTACAGGGGGGGTGAAGCTTTCTTT
TRBJ2-1	.	.	TRBV5-6	CASGSYNEQFF	TGTGCCAGCGGCTCCTACAATGAGCAGTTCTTC
TRBJ1-4	TRBD1	.	TRBV19	CASSTGGYNEKLFF	TGTGCCAGTTCGACAGGGGGATATAATGAAAAACTGTTTTTT
TRBJ2-5	.	.	TRBV11-2	CASSFQETQYF	TGTGCCAGCAGCTTCCAAGAGACCCAGTACTTC
TRBJ1-5	.	.	TRBV19	CASTDRYNQPQHF	TGTGCCAGCACAGACAGGTATAATCAGCCCCAGCATTTT